The 9 T cell receptor beta chains below all came from one sample that was sequenced in a study of shared T cell receptors in the human thymus. TCRdb's copy holds only in-frame clones and misses some; the assay was immunoSEQ multiplex PCR. Of 500,000 to 750,000 clones listed, roughly 90% are singletons. The data were also submitted as part of a second study, on human thymus T cells.

The sequenced sample consisted of thymocytes. The receptors derive from a boy younger than two with a congenital heart defect.

This chain links TRBV19 with TRBJ1-1, with 7 bases fitting TRBD1. The CDR3 is 17 residues long. The V gene end was trimmed by 5 bases and the J gene end by 0 bases; junction bases not matched to a gene: 12. Germline lookup yields CDR1 LNHDA and CDR2 SQIVND (reference sequence). The CDR3 loop reads CASSPSGTAFLNTEAFF. The CDR3 DNA is TGTGCCAGTAGTCCATCCGGGACAGCTTTTCTGAACACTGAAGCTTTCTTT.

The CDR3 loop reads CASSYTSGRVYEQYF. The DNA of the CDR3 is TGTGCCAGCAGTTACACGAGCGGGAGAGTTTACGAGCAGTACTTC. V gene TRBV6-6 combines with J gene TRBJ2-7; 8 bases line up with TRBD2. The CDR3 is 15 amino acids. Germline V gene sequence: CDR1 MNHNY, CDR2 SVGAGI (reference sequence). Trimming took 2 bases from V and 4 from J; bases not matched to a gene: 7.

The chain couples TRBV11-3 to TRBJ1-1; 10 positions agree with TRBD1. Per germline, CDR1 SGHNT and CDR2 YENEEA. V lost 2 bases to trimming and J lost 0 bases; unmatched junction nucleotides: 15. The CDR3 is 20 amino acids. The CDR3 sequence is CASSLPQRGQGPHLNTEAFF. The CDR3, as DNA: TGTGCCAGCAGCTTACCCCAGAGGGGACAGGGGCCACACTTGAACACTGAAGCTTTCTTT.

A remark on this clone: Because it lacks the conserved phenylalanine or tryptophan at the end, this CDR3 is likely a read error. No DNA is shown, since the ends of the CDR3 on it are uncertain; the CDR3 is the one TCRdb lists. J is TRBJ1-1 and V is TRBV5-8. Including both end residues, the CDR3 is 11 amino acids long. The germline V gene has CDR1 SGHTS and CDR2 YDEGEE. This CDR3 reads CASSPSEVRYG.

The rearrangement uses TRBV5-8 and TRBJ2-5; 9 bases line up with TRBD2. The J segment lost 11 bases and the V segment lost 4 bases, leaving 12 bases of the junction unmatched. The CDR3 spans 14 residues. CDR1 and CDR2 from the germline V gene are SGHTS and YDEGEE. The CDR3 sequence: CASSPGSSGIEQYF. CDR3 sequence (DNA): TGTGCCAGCAGCCCCGGTTCTAGCGGGATTGAGCAGTACTTC.

The CDR3 DNA follows: TGTGCCAGCAGTCAAGGGGATCACAGGGTCCACGAGCAGTACTTC. Translation: CASSQGDHRVHEQYF. V and J are TRBV6-5 and TRBJ2-7; maybe TRBD1 (6 bases). The CDR3 spans 15 residues. CDR1 is MNHEY and CDR2 is SVGAGI in the germline V gene. The V gene lost 5 bases and the J gene lost 5 bases, with 19 bases spanning the gap.

The chain joins TRBV7-8 to TRBJ2-1, with a tentative D call TRBD2 (5 bases). This CDR3 comprises 20 residues. V gave up 5 bases and J gave up 0 bases, with 26 bases separating them. Looked up from germline, CDR1 is SGHVS and CDR2 is FQNEAQ. CDR3 nucleotide sequence: TGTGCCAGCAGCCCCCGGATCGAGCGGCTATCCCCTAGCTCCTACAATGAGCAGTTCTTC. It codes for CASSPRIERLSPSSYNEQFF.

This clone appeared a few times. The genes are TRBV5-6 and TRBJ1-4; 7 nucleotides match TRBD1. CDR3 length: 19 residues. Unmatched junction bases numbered 18, after V lost 1 base and J lost 6 bases. CDR1 and CDR2 (germline): SGHDT, YYEEEE. The CDR3 here is CASSLWYRGPLERYEKLFF. Here the CDR3 DNA reads TGTGCCAGCAGCTTGTGGTACAGGGGACCCTTGGAGCGTTATGAAAAACTGTTTTTT.

V gene TRBV9 combines with J gene TRBJ1-4; D not resolved. V was shortened by 3 bases and J by 8 bases, with 14 bases between the two germline ends. This CDR3 spans 14 amino acids. Germline loops: CDR1 SGDLS, CDR2 YYNGEE. Here the CDR3 DNA reads TGTGCCAGCAGCGACCACCGAGGGTTCGAAAAACTGTTTTTT. Translated, it gives CASSDHRGFEKLFF.